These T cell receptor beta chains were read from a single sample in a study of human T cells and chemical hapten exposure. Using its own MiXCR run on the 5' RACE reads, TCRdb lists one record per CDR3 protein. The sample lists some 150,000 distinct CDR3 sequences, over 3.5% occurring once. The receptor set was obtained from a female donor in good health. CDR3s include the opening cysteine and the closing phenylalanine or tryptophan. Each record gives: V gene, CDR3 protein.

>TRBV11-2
CASSFPANIQYF
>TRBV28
CASRSQGAGSPLHF
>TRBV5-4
CASSATGHWNEKLFF
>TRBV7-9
CASSLSAPPLHF
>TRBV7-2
CASSPGGGASDTQYF
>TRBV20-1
CSANQLRDYKEQFF
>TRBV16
CASSQSSRGMAGDTF
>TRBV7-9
CASSYRITEAFF
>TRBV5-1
CASSLDGTGNTIYF
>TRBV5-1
CASSLWGTQETQYF
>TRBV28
CASSSIHRGTSTDTQYF
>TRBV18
CASSSKTGRPNNEQFF
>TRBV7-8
CASSLVSGQGPEAFF
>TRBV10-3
CAISHGTGGLGEQKLFF
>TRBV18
CASSPEGFGETQYF
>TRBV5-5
CASSSTGGNPYNEQFF
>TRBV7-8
CASSLGARLNTEAFF
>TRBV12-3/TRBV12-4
CASSSLDGGETQYF
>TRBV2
CASSEVASGGAYEQYF
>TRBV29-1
CSVENPPAYEQYF
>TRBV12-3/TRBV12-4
CASSPGEARREQYF
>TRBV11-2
CASSLSGQFNQPQHF
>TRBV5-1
CASSLGPSGGYEQFF
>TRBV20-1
CSARLGGETQYF
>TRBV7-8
CASSLHRLSHYQPQHF
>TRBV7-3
CASSLRGEGTEAFF